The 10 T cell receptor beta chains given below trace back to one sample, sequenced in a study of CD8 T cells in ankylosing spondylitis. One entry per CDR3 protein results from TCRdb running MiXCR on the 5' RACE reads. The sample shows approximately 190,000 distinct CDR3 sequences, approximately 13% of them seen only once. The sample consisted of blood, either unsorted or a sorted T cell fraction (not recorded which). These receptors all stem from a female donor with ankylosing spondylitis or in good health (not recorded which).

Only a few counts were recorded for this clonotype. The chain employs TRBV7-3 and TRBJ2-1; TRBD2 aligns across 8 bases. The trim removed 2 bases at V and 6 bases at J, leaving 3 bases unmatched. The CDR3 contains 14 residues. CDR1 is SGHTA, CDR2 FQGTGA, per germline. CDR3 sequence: CASSLSGRVNEQFF. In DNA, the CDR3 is TGTGCCAGCAGCTTATCCGGGAGGGTCAATGAGCAGTTCTTC.

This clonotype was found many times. In DNA form, the CDR3 reads TGTGCCAGCAGTTTAGCCAGGAGAGTGGGCTATGGCTACACCTTC. Protein product: CASSLARRVGYGYTF. The chain employs TRBV12-3 or TRBV12-4 and TRBJ1-2; D not resolved. This CDR3 region has 15 residues. Trimming pared 0 bases from V and 4 bases from J, leaving 12 bases between.

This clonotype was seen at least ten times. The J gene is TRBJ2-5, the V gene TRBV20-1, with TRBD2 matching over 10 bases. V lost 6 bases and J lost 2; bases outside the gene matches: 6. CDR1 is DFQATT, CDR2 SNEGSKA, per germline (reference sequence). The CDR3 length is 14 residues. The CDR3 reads CSARLLAGQETQYF. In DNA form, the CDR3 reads TGCAGTGCGCGCCTACTAGCGGGGCAAGAGACCCAGTACTTC.

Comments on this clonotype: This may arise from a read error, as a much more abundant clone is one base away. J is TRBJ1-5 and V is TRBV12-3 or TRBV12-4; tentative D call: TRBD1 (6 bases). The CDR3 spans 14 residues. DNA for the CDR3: TGTGCCAGCAGTGAAAGGGGGGGCAATCAGCACCAGCATTTT. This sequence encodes CASSERGGNQHQHF.

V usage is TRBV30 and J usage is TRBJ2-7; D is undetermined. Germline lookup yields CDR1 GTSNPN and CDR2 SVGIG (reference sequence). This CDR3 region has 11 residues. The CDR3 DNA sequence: TGTGCTGTCGGTTCTCGGGACGAGCAGTACTTC. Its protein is CAVGSRDEQYF.

The CDR3 is CSALVGQGSNTIYF. DNA of the CDR3: TGCAGTGCTCTCGTGGGACAGGGGTCGAACACCATATATTTT. The chain uses TRBV20-1 and TRBJ1-3; 10 bases match TRBD1. Germline V gives CDR1 DFQATT, CDR2 SNEGSKA (reference sequence). V lost 5 bases, J lost 7 bases, and 8 bases stayed unmatched. This CDR3 comprises 14 residues.

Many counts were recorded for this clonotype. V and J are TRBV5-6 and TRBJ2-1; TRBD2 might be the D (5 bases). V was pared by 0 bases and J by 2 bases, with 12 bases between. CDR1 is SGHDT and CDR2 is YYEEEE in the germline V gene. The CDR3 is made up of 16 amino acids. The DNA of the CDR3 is TGTGCCAGCAGCTTGGATGGCGGGTCTACCTACAATGAGCAGTTCTTC. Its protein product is CASSLDGGSTYNEQFF.

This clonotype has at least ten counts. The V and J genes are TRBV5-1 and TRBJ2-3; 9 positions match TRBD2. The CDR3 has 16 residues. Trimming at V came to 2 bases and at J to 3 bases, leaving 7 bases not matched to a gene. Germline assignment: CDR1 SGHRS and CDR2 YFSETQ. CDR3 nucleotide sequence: TGCGCCAGCAGCTTAAGTGCGGGAGGGCCAACAGATACGCAGTATTTT. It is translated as CASSLSAGGPTDTQYF.

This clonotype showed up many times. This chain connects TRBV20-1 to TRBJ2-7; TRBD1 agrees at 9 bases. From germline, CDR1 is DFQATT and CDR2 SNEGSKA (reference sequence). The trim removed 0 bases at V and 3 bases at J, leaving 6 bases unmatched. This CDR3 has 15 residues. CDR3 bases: TGCAGTGCTAGAGAGAGTTGGGACAGGGTCTACGAGCAGTACTTC. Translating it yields CSARESWDRVYEQYF.

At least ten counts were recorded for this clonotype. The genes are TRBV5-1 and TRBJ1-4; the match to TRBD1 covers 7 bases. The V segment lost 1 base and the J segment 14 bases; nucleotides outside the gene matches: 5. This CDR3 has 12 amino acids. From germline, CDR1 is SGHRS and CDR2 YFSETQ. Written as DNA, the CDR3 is TGCGCCAGCAGCTTGTCGACAGGGAATCTGTTTTTT. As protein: CASSLSTGNLFF.